The TCR beta chain described here comes from a study of T cell clusters in autoimmune cytopenias. One tube held mixed TRB-A and TRB-B primer pools for touch-down PCR. For each CDR3 protein, TCRdb gives one entry from its re-call of the multiplex PCR reads, without DNA. The repertoire table contains about 6,600 distinct CDR3 sequences. Some 40,000 genome equivalents of blood DNA were amplified for TRB. There are 16 residues in the CDR3. Looked up from germline, CDR1 is KGHDR and CDR2 is SFDVKD. These data were also reused for a study on T cell repertoires in aging, cancer and after chemotherapy.

The gene calls are TRBV24-1 and TRBJ2-2; the TRBD2 assignment by TCRdb is unverifiable without DNA. This clonotype originated in a human donor in good health. The sequenced material came from peripheral blood. This CDR3 is CATSDFPSGGTGELFF.